This T cell receptor delta chain was identified during a study of gamma-delta T cells after stem cell transplantation. This clone was seen a few times. TCRdb re-called the RT-PCR reads through CATT. The sample holds 11,000 or so delta-chain clones; around 41% are singletons and the top ten take under 3%. The CDR3 spans 16 residues. Germline V gene sequence: CDR1 TSWWSYY, CDR2 QGS. V was clipped by 2 bases and J by 5 bases; unmatched bases: 8. The sequenced sample consisted of gamma-delta T cells. J is TRDJ1 and V is TRDV1, with 10 bases identical to TRDD3. The receptor was derived from a human donor. It is not recorded whose cells these are; they may come from a transplant donor. The CDR3 DNA is TGTGCTCTTGGGGAAAGGGTCCGACTGGGGGATGATAAACTCATCTTT. Translating it yields CALGERVRLGDDKLIF.